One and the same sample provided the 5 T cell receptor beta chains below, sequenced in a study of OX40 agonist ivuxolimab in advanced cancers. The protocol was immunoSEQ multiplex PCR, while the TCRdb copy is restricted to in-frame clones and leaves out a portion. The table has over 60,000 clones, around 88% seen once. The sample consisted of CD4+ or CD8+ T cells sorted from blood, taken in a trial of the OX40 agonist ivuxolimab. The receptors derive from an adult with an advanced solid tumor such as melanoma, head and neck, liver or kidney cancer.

CDR3 DNA sequence: TGTGCCAGCAGTCGGGACGGCTATGGCTACACCTTC. Encoded protein: CASSRDGYGYTF. This rearrangement joins TRBV11-3 to TRBJ1-2, with D possibly matching TRBD1 (5 bases). In germline, CDR1 is SGHNT, CDR2 YENEEA. The V end lost 6 bases, the J end lost 4 bases, and 9 bases lay between the germline ends. The CDR3 totals 12 residues.

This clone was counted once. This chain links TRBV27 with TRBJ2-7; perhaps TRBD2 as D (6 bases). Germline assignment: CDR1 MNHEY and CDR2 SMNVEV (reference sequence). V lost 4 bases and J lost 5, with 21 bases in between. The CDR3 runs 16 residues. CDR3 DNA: TGTGCCAGCAGTTATAAATCCTACCGGGAGAGGAACGAGCAGTACTTC. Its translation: CASSYKSYRERNEQYF.

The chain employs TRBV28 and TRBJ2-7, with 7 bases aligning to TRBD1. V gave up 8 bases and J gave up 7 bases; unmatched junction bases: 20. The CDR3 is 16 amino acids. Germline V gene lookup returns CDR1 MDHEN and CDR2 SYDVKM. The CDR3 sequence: CASQGVGLPTSFEQYF. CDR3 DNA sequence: TGTGCCAGCCAGGGGGTCGGGCTCCCGACCTCTTTTGAGCAGTACTTC.

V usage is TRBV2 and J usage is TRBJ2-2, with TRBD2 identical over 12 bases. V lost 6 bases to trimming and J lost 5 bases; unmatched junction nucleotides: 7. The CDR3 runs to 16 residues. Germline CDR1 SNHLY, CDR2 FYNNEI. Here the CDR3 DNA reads TGTGCCAGCAGATTACTAGCGGGAGGTACGACCGGGGAGCTGTTTTTT. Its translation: CASRLLAGGTTGELFF.

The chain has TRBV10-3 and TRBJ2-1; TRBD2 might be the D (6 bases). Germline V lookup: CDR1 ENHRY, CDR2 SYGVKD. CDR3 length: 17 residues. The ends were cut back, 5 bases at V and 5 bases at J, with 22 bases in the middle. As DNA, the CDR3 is TGTGCCATCAGTACCCCGGCGGGGTTAGAAAGAAACAATGAGCAGTTCTTC. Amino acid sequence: CAISTPAGLERNNEQFF.